This passage covers 22 T cell receptor beta chains from one sample sequenced in a study of T cells in localized non-small cell lung cancer (dated by TCRdb to about 2020). Preparation of the library involved the immunoSEQ multiplex PCR assay. TCRdb retrieved this table from immuneACCESS and kept in-frame rearrangements only. Not all clones are present; in checked studies, unresolved V genes account for under half, and no reason is known for the remainder. This sample is represented by over a thousand clones; 22% of them were singletons. About 25% of the sample lies in the top ten. The input for sequencing was normal lung tissue next to the tumor, taken before any cancer treatment. The receptors originated from a male donor older than 55 with stage III squamous cell lung carcinoma.

In its sample, this clone ranks as large. The chain joins TRBV4-1 to TRBJ1-5; TRBD1 agrees at 9 bases. Germline-derived CDR1 and CDR2 are MGHRA and YSYEKL. The V segment lost 1 base and the J segment 3 bases; nucleotides outside the gene matches: 4. CDR3 length: 16 residues. The CDR3 region has the DNA TGCGCCAGCAGCCAAGTGGGACAGGGCGTCAATCAGCCCCAGCATTTT. It specifies CASSQVGQGVNQPQHF.

This clone is labeled large. This sequence joins TRBV7-2 and TRBJ2-1; D is uncertain. With 0 bases removed from V and 4 bases from J, the gap between germline ends came to 4 bases. This CDR3 is 13 amino acids long. The germline V gene encodes CDR1 SGHTA and CDR2 FQGNSA. The CDR3 sequence: CASSLASYNEQFF. The CDR3 coding sequence is TGTGCCAGCAGCTTAGCTTCGTACAATGAGCAGTTCTTC.

The chain carries TRBV19 and TRBJ1-2; TRBD1 might be the D (6 bases). Per the germline V gene, CDR1 is LNHDA and CDR2 is SQIVND (reference sequence). This CDR3 has 18 amino acids. V was clipped by 1 base and J by 4 bases, with 22 bases between them. In nucleotides, the CDR3 is TGTGCCAGTAGTATAGCCCTCTTCGACAGGAGAAATTCCTATGGCTACACCTTC. It specifies CASSIALFDRRNSYGYTF.

CDR3 region: CAWSSLAGPQSYYNEQFF. CDR3 DNA: TGTGCCTGGAGCTCCCTCGCGGGGCCCCAATCTTATTACAATGAGCAGTTCTTC. The rearrangement links TRBV30 to TRBJ2-1, with D perhaps matching TRBD2 (6 bases). This CDR3 has 18 residues. Germline values: CDR1 GTSNPN, CDR2 SVGIG (reference sequence). Deletions cut 3 bases from V and 4 bases from J, with 25 bases between.

The chain is built from TRBV11-3 and TRBJ2-2; D is unresolved. From germline, CDR1 is SGHNT and CDR2 YENEEA. The CDR3 length is 14 residues. The V end lost 5 bases, the J end lost 1 base, and 8 bases lay between the germline ends. The DNA of the CDR3 is TGTGCCAGCAGCCCCCCGCAGAACACCGGGGAGCTGTTTTTT. Protein product: CASSPPQNTGELFF.

The rearrangement uses TRBV6-8 and TRBJ2-1; 14 bases align to TRBD2. Trimming at V came to 6 bases and at J to 9 bases, leaving 10 bases not matched to a gene. Germline V CDR1 and CDR2: MNHGY, SAAAGT. The CDR3 length is 16 residues. The CDR3 coding sequence is TGTGCCAGCAGCGGGGGGGGACTAGCGGGAGTTGGTGAGCAGTTCTTC. The encoded protein is CASSGGGLAGVGEQFF.

V gene TRBV29-1 combines with J gene TRBJ1-2; a possible D gene is TRBD1 (5 bases). Germline assignment: CDR1 SQVTM and CDR2 ANQGSEA. CDR3 length: 18 amino acids. Trimming cost V 4 bases and J 4 bases, with 28 bases left between them. CDR3: CSVAHGTGTQLMGYGYTF. The CDR3 DNA sequence: TGCAGCGTTGCGCATGGCACAGGCACTCAACTAATGGGCTATGGCTACACCTTC.

This clone was seen a single time. The chain is built from TRBV15 and TRBJ2-5; TRBD1 might be the D (5 bases). Germline CDR1 and CDR2: LNHNV and YYDKDF (reference sequence). This CDR3 is built from 16 residues. Deletions cut 3 bases from V and 0 bases from J, with 14 bases between. The CDR3, as DNA: TGTGCCACCAGCAGGAGATCCTCGACAGACCAAGAGACCCAGTACTTC. This gives the protein CATSRRSSTDQETQYF.

The rearrangement links TRBV5-1 to TRBJ2-7, with D unclear. Between the trimmed V and J ends, which lost 3 bases and 3 bases, there was a span of 22 bases. Germline values: CDR1 SGHRS, CDR2 YFSETQ. The CDR3 is 17 residues long. The CDR3 is CASSSPGDGANFYEQYF. CDR3 nucleotides: TGCGCCAGCAGCTCCCCAGGAGACGGTGCGAATTTCTACGAGCAGTACTTC.

Here the CDR3 reads CASSPRGIAYEQYF. The CDR3 bases are TGTGCCAGCAGCCCGAGGGGAATCGCCTACGAGCAGTACTTC. The V call is TRBV14, the J call TRBJ2-7; D possibly uses TRBD1 or TRBD2 (5 bases each). Trimming cost V 4 bases and J 2 bases, with 12 bases left between them. Per germline, CDR1 SGHDN and CDR2 FVKESK. This CDR3 contains 14 residues.

V gene TRBV19 combines with J gene TRBJ1-3, with unresolved D. Germline V CDR1 and CDR2: LNHDA, SQIVND (reference sequence). The CDR3 totals 12 residues. The V end lost 7 bases, the J end lost 2 bases, and 6 bases lay between the germline ends. Here the CDR3 reads CASNGPGNTIYF. CDR3 DNA sequence: TGTGCCAGTAATGGTCCTGGAAACACCATATATTTT.

This clone was seen only a few times. The chain recombines TRBV28 with TRBJ1-3, with D maybe TRBD1 (5 bases). In germline, CDR1 is MDHEN, CDR2 SYDVKM. V lost 6 bases and J lost 1, with 13 bases in between. The CDR3 runs to 15 residues. The DNA for the CDR3 is TGTGCCAGCAGGCCGGGACGTTCTTCTGGAAACACCATATATTTT. Protein: CASRPGRSSGNTIYF.

The rearrangement joins TRBV28 to TRBJ2-5; 10 nucleotides line up with TRBD2. This CDR3 has 15 residues. In germline, CDR1 is MDHEN, CDR2 SYDVKM. With V trimmed by 4 bases and J by 5 bases, 7 bases remained unmatched. CDR3 bases: TGTGCCAGCAGTTGGGGGACTAGCGTTCGGGAGACCCAGTACTTC. It encodes CASSWGTSVRETQYF.

The chain links TRBV9 to TRBJ2-5; D is unresolved. V dropped 3 bases and J dropped 0 bases, with 3 bases sitting between them. CDR3 length equals 12 residues. From germline, CDR1 is SGDLS and CDR2 YYNGEE. The CDR3 loop reads CASSGHQETQYF. CDR3 coding DNA: TGTGCCAGCAGCGGACACCAAGAGACCCAGTACTTC.

The gene calls are TRBV30 and TRBJ1-1; D might be TRBD1 (6 bases). Germline lookup yields CDR1 GTSNPN and CDR2 SVGIG (reference sequence). With 1 base removed from V and 7 bases from J, the gap between germline ends came to 10 bases. CDR3 length: 12 residues. CDR3 loop: CAWSETGLEAFF. The CDR3 nucleotides are TGTGCCTGGAGTGAAACAGGGCTTGAAGCTTTCTTT. Supplemented by reference TRBV30 and TRBJ1-1, the full variable domain reads SQTIHQWPATLVQPVGSPLSLECTVEGTSNPNLYWYRQAAGRGLQLLFYSVGIGQISSEVPQNLSASRPQDRQFILSSKKLLLSDSGFYLCAWSETGLEAFFGQGTRLTVV.

This clone is categorized as medium-sized. For the CDR3, the DNA is TGTGCCACCAGCAGGCGAAGGGACACGTCCAATCAGCCCCAGCATTTT. Its protein is CATSRRRDTSNQPQHF. J is TRBJ1-5 and V is TRBV15, with D possibly being TRBD1 (6 bases). CDR3 length: 16 amino acids. From germline, CDR1 is LNHNV and CDR2 YYDKDF (reference sequence). Trimming removed 3 bases from V and 3 bases from J, with 15 bases in between.

The gene calls are TRBV11-3 and TRBJ2-5, with 10 bases aligning to TRBD2. Germline CDR1 is SGHNT and CDR2 is YENEEA. CDR3 size: 19 residues. The ends lost 5 bases at V and 3 bases at J; junction bases unmatched: 18. The CDR3 sequence: CASSPRDGLPLAGKETQYF. The CDR3 coding sequence is TGTGCCAGCAGCCCGCGGGACGGCCTTCCACTAGCGGGAAAAGAGACCCAGTACTTC.

The chain employs TRBV28 and TRBJ2-4, with D unclear. Germline CDR1 MDHEN, CDR2 SYDVKM. This CDR3 is 14 amino acids long. V lost 2 bases, J lost 1 base, and 6 bases lay in between. This CDR3 reads CASSLPRAKNIQYF. CDR3 DNA: TGTGCCAGCAGTTTACCCAGGGCCAAAAACATTCAGTACTTC. Looking up the rest from reference TRBV28 and TRBJ2-4 gives the full variable domain: DVKVTQSSRYLVKRTGEKVFLECVQDMDHENMFWYRQDPGLGLRLIYFSYDVKMKEKGDIPEGYSVSREKKERFSLILESASTNQTSMYLCASSLPRAKNIQYFGAGTRLSVL.

This clone showed up just a few times. The rearrangement uses TRBV7-8 and TRBJ2-2; 9 positions agree with TRBD1. The trim removed 5 bases at V and 0 bases at J, leaving 7 bases unmatched. The germline V gene encodes CDR1 SGHVS and CDR2 FQNEAQ. The CDR3 covers 17 residues. The CDR3 DNA reads TGTGCCAGCAGCGTTCCGGGACAGGGCCCGAACACCGGGGAGCTGTTTTTT. Amino acid sequence: CASSVPGQGPNTGELFF.

The chain recombines TRBV11-3 with TRBJ1-1; D is uncertain. This CDR3 region has 14 residues. Germline V lookup: CDR1 SGHNT, CDR2 YENEEA. The V and J ends lost 3 bases and 5 bases respectively, with 13 bases between them. The CDR3 loop is CASSFAVLGTEAFF. As DNA, the CDR3 is TGTGCCAGCAGCTTTGCAGTCCTGGGGACTGAAGCTTTCTTT.

This clone was recorded a few times. The genes are TRBV19 and TRBJ2-1; 7 bases match TRBD1. The CDR3 has 16 amino acids. Germline values: CDR1 LNHDA, CDR2 SQIVND (reference sequence). Trimming cost V 5 bases and J 5 bases; bases outside gene matches: 12. The CDR3 DNA reads as TGTGCCAGTAGTGCCACCAGGGGGTTGGGGCACAATGAGCAGTTCTTC. Its protein is CASSATRGLGHNEQFF.

This clone was counted between two and nine times. This chain links TRBV6-8 with TRBJ2-1; no reliable D call. The germline V and J ends were trimmed by 8 bases and 8 bases, with 13 bases remaining between them. CDR3 length: 12 amino acids. In germline, CDR1 is MNHGY, CDR2 SAAAGT. The CDR3 nucleotides are TGTGCCAGCTCGTCGTCGAGTGATGAGCAGTTCTTC. Amino acids: CASSSSSDEQFF.